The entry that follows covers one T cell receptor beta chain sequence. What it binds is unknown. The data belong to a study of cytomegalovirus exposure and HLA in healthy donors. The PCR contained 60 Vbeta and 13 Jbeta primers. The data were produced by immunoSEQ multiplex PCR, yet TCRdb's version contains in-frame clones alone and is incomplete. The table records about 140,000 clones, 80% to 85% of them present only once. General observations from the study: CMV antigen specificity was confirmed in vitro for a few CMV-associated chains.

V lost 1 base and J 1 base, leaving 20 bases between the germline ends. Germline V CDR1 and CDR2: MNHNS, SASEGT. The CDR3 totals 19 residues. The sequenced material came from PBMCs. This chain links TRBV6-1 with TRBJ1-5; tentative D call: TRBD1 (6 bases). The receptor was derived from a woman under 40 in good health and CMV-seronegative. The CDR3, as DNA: TGTGCCAGCAGTGAAGGGTGGGTGCTAGGGGGTTGGAGCAATCAGCCCCAGCATTTT. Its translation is CASSEGWVLGGWSNQPQHF.